One sample yielded the 15 T cell receptor beta chains listed below, sequenced in a study of blood T cell repertoires in COVID-19. The protocol was immunoSEQ multiplex PCR, while the TCRdb copy is restricted to in-frame clones and leaves out a portion. Altogether tens of thousands of clones are present, 70% to 90% being singletons, with the ten largest covering 1% to 1.5%. The sample taken for sequencing was peripheral blood. These TCRs come from a woman of 80 years or more with acute or convalescent COVID-19.

The chain uses TRBV28 and TRBJ2-1; 10 nucleotides align to TRBD2. Germline assignment: CDR1 MDHEN and CDR2 SYDVKM. This CDR3 is 15 amino acids long. V dropped 5 bases and J dropped 8; count of bases not matched to a gene: 9. The CDR3 DNA follows: TGTGCCAGCAGTAGTGTAGCGGGAGGAAGTTATGAGCAGTTCTTC. It yields the protein CASSSVAGGSYEQFF. The whole variable domain, remainder taken from reference TRBV28 and TRBJ2-1, is DVKVTQSSRYLVKRTGEKVFLECVQDMDHENMFWYRQDPGLGLRLIYFSYDVKMKEKGDIPEGYSVSREKKERFSLILESASTNQTSMYLCASSSVAGGSYEQFFGPGTRLTVL.

J is TRBJ1-1 and V is TRBV6-5; TRBD1 matches at 7 bases. J was trimmed by 9 bases and V by 10 bases; bases with no gene match: 8. CDR1 is MNHEY, CDR2 SVGAGI, per germline. The CDR3 has 11 residues. CDR3 bases: TGTGCCACCCAGACAGGGCCCCAAGCTTTCTTT. Residues: CATQTGPQAFF.

CDR3 coding DNA: TGTGCCAGCAGCTTAGCCGGGAGGGGGGGCTCCTACAATGAGCAGTTCTTC. This encodes CASSLAGRGGSYNEQFF. The V gene is TRBV7-6, the J gene TRBJ2-1, with 8 bases aligning to TRBD2. This CDR3 is 17 amino acids long. CDR1 and CDR2 (germline): SGHVS, FNYEAQ. With 0 bases clipped from V and 0 bases from J, the junction kept 4 bases outside the gene matches.

The V call is TRBV6-5, the J call TRBJ1-5; D perhaps matches TRBD1 (6 bases). V lost 4 bases, J lost 2 bases, and 9 bases lay in between. CDR3 length: 14 residues. In germline, CDR1 is MNHEY, CDR2 SVGAGI. DNA for the CDR3: TGTGCCAGCAGTTTAAGGACAGGCAATCAGCCCCAGCATTTT. This translates into CASSLRTGNQPQHF.

This chain uses TRBV19 with TRBJ2-2; tentative D call: TRBD1 (5 bases). The CDR3 consists of 14 residues. The V end lost 6 bases, the J end lost 0 bases, and 8 bases lay between the germline ends. Per the germline V gene, CDR1 is LNHDA and CDR2 is SQIVND (reference sequence). CDR3: CASRGLANTGELFF. CDR3 nucleotides: TGTGCCAGTAGGGGGCTCGCGAACACCGGGGAGCTGTTTTTT.

The chain combines TRBV6-6 with TRBJ1-2; 8 bases are a match to TRBD1. The CDR3 consists of 17 residues. The V and J ends lost 5 bases and 5 bases, in that order; junction bases with no gene match: 16. Looked up from germline, CDR1 is MNHNY and CDR2 is SVGAGI (reference sequence). This CDR3 is CASSPSTGQGLEYGYTF. As DNA, the CDR3 is TGTGCCAGCAGTCCGAGTACCGGACAGGGTTTAGAATATGGCTACACCTTC.

J is TRBJ2-7 and V is TRBV5-6; TRBD1 aligns across 8 bases. CDR3 size: 16 residues. After removal of 4 bases from V and 2 bases from J, the junction contained 11 bases not matched to a gene. From germline, CDR1 is SGHDT and CDR2 YYEEEE. In DNA, the CDR3 is TGTGCCAGCAGCGGATTAACGGGACAGGAGGCCTACGAGCAGTACTTC. This translates into CASSGLTGQEAYEQYF.

This chain connects TRBV19 to TRBJ2-7; 11 bases match TRBD1. J lost 5 bases, V lost 5 bases, and 11 bases had no gene match. The V gene's germline CDR1 is LNHDA and CDR2 SQIVND (reference sequence). The CDR3 spans 16 residues. The CDR3 DNA is TGTGCCAGTAGTTCCCCCGGGACAGGGGGTACCAACGAGCAGTACTTC. Amino acids: CASSSPGTGGTNEQYF.

CDR3 sequence (DNA): TGTGCCAGCAGTGATGTAAACAGGGGAAATTATGGCTACACCTTC. Residues: CASSDVNRGNYGYTF. The chain joins TRBV6-1 to TRBJ1-2; 7 nucleotides align to TRBD1. CDR3 length: 15 amino acids. Germline values: CDR1 MNHNS, CDR2 SASEGT. With V trimmed by 3 bases and J by 5 bases, 9 bases remained unmatched.

This sequence joins TRBV19 and TRBJ2-2; D might be TRBD1 (7 bases). Germline CDR1 is LNHDA and CDR2 is SQIVND (reference sequence). The CDR3 extends over 15 amino acids. The V and J ends lost 4 bases and 7 bases respectively, with 16 bases between them. The CDR3 protein is CASSKGQREVGELFF. Written as DNA, the CDR3 is TGTGCCAGTAGTAAGGGACAGAGGGAGGTCGGGGAGCTGTTTTTT. The full variable domain, rest sourced from reference TRBV19 and TRBJ2-2, is DGGITQSPKYLFRKEGQNVTLSCEQNLNHDAMYWYRQDPGQGLRLIYYSQIVNDFQKGDIAEGYSVSREKKESFPLTVTSAQKNPTAFYLCASSKGQREVGELFFGEGSRLTVL.

This clone was found a few times. The chain employs TRBV11-2 and TRBJ1-1; 7 nucleotides align to TRBD1. Trimming cost V 6 bases and J 5 bases; bases outside gene matches: 6. CDR1 and CDR2 (germline): SGHAT, FQNNGV. The CDR3 length is 13 residues. The CDR3: CASRRQGGTEAFF. CDR3 nucleotides: TGTGCCAGCAGACGACAGGGTGGGACTGAAGCTTTCTTT.

The chain links TRBV2 to TRBJ1-6, with a weak D call TRBD1 (6 bases). V gave up 9 bases and J gave up 7 bases, with 22 bases separating them. The CDR3 extends over 16 amino acids. In germline, CDR1 is SNHLY, CDR2 FYNNEI. In DNA form, the CDR3 reads TGTGCCAGTCGGGGTGACGCCCCGCAGGGGAATTCACCCCTCCACTTT. This encodes CASRGDAPQGNSPLHF.

The J gene is TRBJ1-6, the V gene TRBV11-2, with a possible D match to TRBD1 (6 bases). Per the germline V gene, CDR1 is SGHAT and CDR2 is FQNNGV. This CDR3 is built from 16 residues. V was pared by 4 bases and J by 9 bases, with 19 bases between. The CDR3 DNA is TGTGCCAGCAGCTCCCTTCACGGGGGGGCGATTTCACCCCTCCACTTT. It encodes CASSSLHGGAISPLHF. Together with reference TRBV11-2 and TRBJ1-6, the CDR3 gives the full variable domain: EAGVAQSPRYKIIEKRQSVAFWCNPISGHATLYWYQQILGQGPKLLIQFQNNGVVDDSQLPKDRFSAERLKGVDSTLKIQPAKLEDSAVYLCASSSLHGGAISPLHFGNGTRLTVT.

V usage is TRBV7-2 and J usage is TRBJ2-7; D gene ambiguous. Trimming pared 0 bases from V and 5 bases from J, leaving 14 bases between. Looked up from germline, CDR1 is SGHTA and CDR2 is FQGNSA. This CDR3 comprises 15 residues. The CDR3 here is CASSLAFQVYHEQYF. The CDR3, as DNA: TGTGCCAGCAGCTTAGCTTTTCAGGTTTACCACGAGCAGTACTTC.

The chain recombines TRBV5-4 with TRBJ1-2, with 11 bases aligning to TRBD1. Germline V gene data show CDR1 as SGHNT and CDR2 as YYREEE (reference sequence). The V gene end was trimmed by 4 bases and the J gene end by 6 bases; junction bases not matched to a gene: 5. The CDR3 spans 14 residues. The CDR3 DNA sequence: TGTGCCAGCAGCCCAAGGACAGGGGGCCATGGCTACACCTTC. This translates into CASSPRTGGHGYTF.